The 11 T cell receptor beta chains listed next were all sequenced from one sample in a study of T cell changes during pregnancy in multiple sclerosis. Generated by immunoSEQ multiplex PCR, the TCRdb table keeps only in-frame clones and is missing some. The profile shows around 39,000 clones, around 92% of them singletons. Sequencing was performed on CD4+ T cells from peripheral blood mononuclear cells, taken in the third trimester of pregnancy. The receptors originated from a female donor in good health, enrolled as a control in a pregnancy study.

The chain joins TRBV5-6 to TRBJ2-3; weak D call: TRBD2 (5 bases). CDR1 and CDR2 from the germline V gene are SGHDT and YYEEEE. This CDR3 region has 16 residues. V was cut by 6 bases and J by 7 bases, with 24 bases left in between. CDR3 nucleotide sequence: TGTGCCAGCACCCTACTAGGTGCGGGTGGCGTCCATACGCAGTATTTT. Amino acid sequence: CASTLLGAGGVHTQYF. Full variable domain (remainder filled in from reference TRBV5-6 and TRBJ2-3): DAGVTQSPTHLIKTRGQQVTLRCSPKSGHDTVSWYQQALGQGPQFIFQYYEEEERQRGNFPDRFSGHQFPNYSSELNVNALLLGDSALYLCASTLLGAGGVHTQYFGPGTRLTVL.

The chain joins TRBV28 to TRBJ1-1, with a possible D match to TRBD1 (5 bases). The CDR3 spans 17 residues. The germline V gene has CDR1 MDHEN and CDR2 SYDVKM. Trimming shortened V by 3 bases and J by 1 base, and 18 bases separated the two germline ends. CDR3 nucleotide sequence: TGTGCCAGCAGTTTTAAAGGGAGGGGAACCCGGAACACTGAAGCTTTCTTT. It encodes CASSFKGRGTRNTEAFF.

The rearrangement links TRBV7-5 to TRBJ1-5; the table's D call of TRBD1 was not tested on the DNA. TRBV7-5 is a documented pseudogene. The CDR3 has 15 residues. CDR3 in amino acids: CARSFLGHINQPQHF. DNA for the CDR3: TGTGCCAGAAGCTTTCTTGGACACATCAATCAGCCCCAGCATTTT.

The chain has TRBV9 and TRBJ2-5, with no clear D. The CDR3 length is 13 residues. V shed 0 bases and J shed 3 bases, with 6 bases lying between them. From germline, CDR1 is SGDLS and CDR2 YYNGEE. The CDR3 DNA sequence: TGTGCCAGCAGCGTAGCAGAGGAAGAGACCCAGTACTTC. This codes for CASSVAEEETQYF. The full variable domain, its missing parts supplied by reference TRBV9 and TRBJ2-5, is DSGVTQTPKHLITATGQRVTLRCSPRSGDLSVYWYQQSLDQGLQFLIQYYNGEERAKGNILERFSAQQFPDLHSELNLSSLELGDSALYFCASSVAEEETQYFGPGTRLLVL.

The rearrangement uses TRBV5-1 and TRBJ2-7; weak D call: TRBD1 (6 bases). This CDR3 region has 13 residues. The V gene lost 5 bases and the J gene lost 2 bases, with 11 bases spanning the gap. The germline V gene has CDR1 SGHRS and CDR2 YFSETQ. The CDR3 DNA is TGCGCCAGCAGAACGGACAGTACCTACGAGCAGTACTTC. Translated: CASRTDSTYEQYF. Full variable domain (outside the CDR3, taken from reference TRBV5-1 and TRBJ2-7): KAGVTQTPRYLIKTRGQQVTLSCSPISGHRSVSWYQQTPGQGLQFLFEYFSETQRNKGNFPGRFSGRQFSNSRSEMNVSTLELGDSALYLCASRTDSTYEQYFGPGTRLTVT.

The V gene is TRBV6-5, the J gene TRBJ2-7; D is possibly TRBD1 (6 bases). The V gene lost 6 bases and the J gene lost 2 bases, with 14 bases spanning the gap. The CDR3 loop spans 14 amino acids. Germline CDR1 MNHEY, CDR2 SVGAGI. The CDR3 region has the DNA TGTGCCAGCAGACTCAACAGGGCCCCCTACGAGCAGTACTTC. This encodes CASRLNRAPYEQYF.

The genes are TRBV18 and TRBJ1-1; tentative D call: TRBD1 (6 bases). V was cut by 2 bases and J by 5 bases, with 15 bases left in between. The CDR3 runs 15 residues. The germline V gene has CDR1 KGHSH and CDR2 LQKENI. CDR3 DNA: TGTGCCAGCTCACCAATGGTCAGGGGTAGGACTGAAGCTTTCTTT. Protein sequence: CASSPMVRGRTEAFF. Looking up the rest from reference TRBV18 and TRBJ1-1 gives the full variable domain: NAGVMQNPRHLVRRRGQEARLRCSPMKGHSHVYWYRQLPEEGLKFMVYLQKENIIDESGMPKERFSAEFPKEGPSILRIQQVVRGDSAAYFCASSPMVRGRTEAFFGQGTRLTVV.

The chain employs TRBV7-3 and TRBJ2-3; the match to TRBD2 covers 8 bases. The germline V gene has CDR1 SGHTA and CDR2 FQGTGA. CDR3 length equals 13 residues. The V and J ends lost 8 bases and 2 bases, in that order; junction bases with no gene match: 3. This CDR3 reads CASRAGATDTQYF. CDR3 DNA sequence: TGTGCCAGCCGAGCGGGAGCCACAGATACGCAGTATTTT.

The chain's CDR3 is CASSLSTYGYTF. CDR3 coding DNA: TGTGCCAGCAGCTTAAGCACCTATGGCTACACCTTC. This chain uses TRBV7-9 with TRBJ1-2; D is unclear. This CDR3 is 12 amino acids long. Germline V lookup: CDR1 SEHNR, CDR2 FQNEAQ (reference sequence). Trimming cost V 2 bases and J 4 bases, with 5 bases left between them.

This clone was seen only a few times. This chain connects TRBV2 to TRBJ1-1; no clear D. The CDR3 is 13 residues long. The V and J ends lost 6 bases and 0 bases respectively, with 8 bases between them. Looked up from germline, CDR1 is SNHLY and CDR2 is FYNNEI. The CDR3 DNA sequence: TGTGCCAGCAGAATGATAGTGAACACTGAAGCTTTCTTT. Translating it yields CASRMIVNTEAFF.

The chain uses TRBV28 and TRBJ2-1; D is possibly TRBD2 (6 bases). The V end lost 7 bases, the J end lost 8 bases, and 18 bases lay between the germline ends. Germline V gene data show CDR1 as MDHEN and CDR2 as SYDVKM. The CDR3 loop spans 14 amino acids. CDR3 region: CASMREEGYDEQFF. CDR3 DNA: TGTGCCAGCATGCGAGAGGAGGGGTACGATGAGCAGTTCTTC.